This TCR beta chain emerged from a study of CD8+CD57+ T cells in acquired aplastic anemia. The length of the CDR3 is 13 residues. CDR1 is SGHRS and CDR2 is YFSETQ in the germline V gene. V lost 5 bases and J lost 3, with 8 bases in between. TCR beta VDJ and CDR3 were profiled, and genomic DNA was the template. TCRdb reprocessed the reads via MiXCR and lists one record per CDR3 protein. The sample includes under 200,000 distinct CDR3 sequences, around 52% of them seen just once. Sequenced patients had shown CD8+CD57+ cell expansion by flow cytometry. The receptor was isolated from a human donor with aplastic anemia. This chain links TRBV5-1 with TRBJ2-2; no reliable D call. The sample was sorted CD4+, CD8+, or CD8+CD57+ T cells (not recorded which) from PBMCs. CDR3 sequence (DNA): TGCGCCAGCAGGGACGTTGACACCGGGGAGCTGTTTTTT. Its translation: CASRDVDTGELFF.